The clone carrying this T cell receptor (beta chain) was detected only once. Trimming shortened V by 3 bases and J by 7 bases, and 19 bases separated the two germline ends. CDR1 SGHDT and CDR2 YYEEEE come from the germline V gene. This CDR3 is built from 16 residues. The source of the sample is a study of blood T cell repertoires in COVID-19. Looking at the study overall: Specimens from acute and convalescent COVID-19 originated in the United States, Italy and Spain. PBMCs, B-cell-depleted T cells, or T cells were the source of the cDNA or gDNA that made up the material.

Original data processing: The authors estimated nucleated cell counts from reference gene primer amplification. Sequenced by immunoSEQ multiplex PCR; TCRdb stores in-frame clones only, minus some. For V, J and clone size, that table is used; D and trimming come from the DNA. The sample includes about 59,000 clones, less than 80% of them seen just once. The source material was peripheral blood. This TCR was sampled from a human donor in a cohort sampled during active COVID-19. The chain couples TRBV5-6 to TRBJ2-2; perhaps TRBD2 as D (6 bases). In DNA form, the CDR3 reads TGTGCCAGCAGCTACGGAGGGCCCGGCCCTAGCGGGGAGCTGTTTTTT. Protein product: CASSYGGPGPSGELFF.